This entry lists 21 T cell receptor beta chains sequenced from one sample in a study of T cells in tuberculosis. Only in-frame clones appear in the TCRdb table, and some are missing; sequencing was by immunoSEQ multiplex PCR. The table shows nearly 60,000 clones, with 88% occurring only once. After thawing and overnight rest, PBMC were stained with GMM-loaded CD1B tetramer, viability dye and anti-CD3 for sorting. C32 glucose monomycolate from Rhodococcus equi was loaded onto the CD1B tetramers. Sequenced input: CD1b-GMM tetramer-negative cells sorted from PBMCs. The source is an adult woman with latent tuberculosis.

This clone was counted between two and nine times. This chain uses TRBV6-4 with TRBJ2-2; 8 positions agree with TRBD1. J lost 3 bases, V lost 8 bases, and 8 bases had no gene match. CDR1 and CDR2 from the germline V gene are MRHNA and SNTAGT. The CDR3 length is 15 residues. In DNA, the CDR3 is TGTGCCAGCGGGCGCGGACAGGGTCACACCGGGGAGCTGTTTTTT. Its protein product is CASGRGQGHTGELFF.

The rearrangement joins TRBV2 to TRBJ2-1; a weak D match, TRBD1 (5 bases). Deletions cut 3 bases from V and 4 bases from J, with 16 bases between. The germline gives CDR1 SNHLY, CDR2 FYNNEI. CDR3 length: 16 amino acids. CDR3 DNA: TGTGCCAGCAGTGACCTCAGGGTAGTTGCTTACAATGAGCAGTTCTTC. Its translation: CASSDLRVVAYNEQFF.

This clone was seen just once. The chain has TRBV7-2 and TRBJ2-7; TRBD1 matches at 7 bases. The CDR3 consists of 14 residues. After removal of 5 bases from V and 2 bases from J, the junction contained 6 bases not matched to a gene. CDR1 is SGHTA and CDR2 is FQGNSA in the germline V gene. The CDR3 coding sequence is TGTGCCAGCAGCCCGGGACAGTACGCCTACGAGCAGTACTTC. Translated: CASSPGQYAYEQYF. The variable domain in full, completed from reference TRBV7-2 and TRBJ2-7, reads GAGVSQSPSNKVTEKGKDVELRCDPISGHTALYWYRQSLGQGLEFLIYFQGNSAPDKSGLPSDRFSAERTGGSVSTLTIQRTQQEDSAVYLCASSPGQYAYEQYFGPGTRLTVT.

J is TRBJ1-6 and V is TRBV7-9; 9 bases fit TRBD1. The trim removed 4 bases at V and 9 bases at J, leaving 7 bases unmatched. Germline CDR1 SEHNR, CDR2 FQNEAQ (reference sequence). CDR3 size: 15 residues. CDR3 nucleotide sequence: TGTGCCAGCAGCTATTTAGGACAGGGGATTTCACCCCTCCACTTT. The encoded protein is CASSYLGQGISPLHF.

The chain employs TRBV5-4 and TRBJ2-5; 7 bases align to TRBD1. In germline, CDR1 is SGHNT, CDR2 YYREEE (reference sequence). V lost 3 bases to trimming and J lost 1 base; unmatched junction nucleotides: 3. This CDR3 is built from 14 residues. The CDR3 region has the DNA TGTGCCAGCAGCTCGGGACAGACCCAAGAGACCCAGTACTTC. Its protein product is CASSSGQTQETQYF.

CDR3 DNA: TGTGCCAGCAGTGAACTGGAGGGGGCCCACTCACCCCTCCACTTT. Translated: CASSELEGAHSPLHF. The rearrangement joins TRBV2 to TRBJ1-6; TRBD1 agrees at 7 bases. The length of the CDR3 is 15 residues. The V segment lost 2 bases and the J segment 10 bases; nucleotides outside the gene matches: 8. Per germline, CDR1 SNHLY and CDR2 FYNNEI. Based on the CDR3 plus reference TRBV2 and TRBJ1-6, the full variable domain is EPEVTQTPSHQVTQMGQEVILRCVPISNHLYFYWYRQILGQKVEFLVSFYNNEISEKSEIFDDQFSVERPDGSNFTLKIRSTKLEDSAMYFCASSELEGAHSPLHFGNGTRLTVT.

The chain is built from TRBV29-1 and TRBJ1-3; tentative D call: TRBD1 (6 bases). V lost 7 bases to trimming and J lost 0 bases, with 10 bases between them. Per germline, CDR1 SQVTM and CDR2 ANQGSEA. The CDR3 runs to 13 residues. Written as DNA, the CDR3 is TGCAGCGCCGGACAGAGCTCTGGAAACACCATATATTTT. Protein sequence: CSAGQSSGNTIYF. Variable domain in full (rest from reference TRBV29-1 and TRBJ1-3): SAVISQKPSRDICQRGTSLTIQCQVDSQVTMMFWYRQQPGQSLTLIATANQGSEATYESGFVIDKFPISRPNLTFSTLTVSNMSPEDSSIYLCSAGQSSGNTIYFGEGSWLTVV.

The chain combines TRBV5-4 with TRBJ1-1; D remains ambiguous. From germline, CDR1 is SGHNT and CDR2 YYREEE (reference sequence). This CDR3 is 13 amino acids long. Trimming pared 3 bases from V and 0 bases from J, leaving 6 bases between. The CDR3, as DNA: TGTGCCAGCAGCTCAACACTGAACACTGAAGCTTTCTTT. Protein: CASSSTLNTEAFF. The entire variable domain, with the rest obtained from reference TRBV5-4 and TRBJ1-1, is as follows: ETGVTQSPTHLIKTRGQQVTLRCSSQSGHNTVSWYQQALGQGPQFIFQYYREEENGRGNFPPRFSGLQFPNYSSELNVNALELDDSALYLCASSSTLNTEAFFGQGTRLTVV.

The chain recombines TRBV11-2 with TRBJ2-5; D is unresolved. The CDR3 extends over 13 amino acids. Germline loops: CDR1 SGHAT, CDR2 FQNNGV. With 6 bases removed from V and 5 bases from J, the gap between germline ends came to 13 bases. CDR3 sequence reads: CASSRQPRETQYF. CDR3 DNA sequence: TGTGCCAGCAGTCGACAACCTCGGGAGACCCAGTACTTC.

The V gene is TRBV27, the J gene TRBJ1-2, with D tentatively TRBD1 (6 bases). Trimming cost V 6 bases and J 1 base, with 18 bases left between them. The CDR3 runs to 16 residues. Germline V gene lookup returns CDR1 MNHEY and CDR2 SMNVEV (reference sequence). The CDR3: CASSPLGDTHNYGYTF. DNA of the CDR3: TGTGCCAGCAGCCCCCTGGGGGACACCCATAACTATGGCTACACCTTC.

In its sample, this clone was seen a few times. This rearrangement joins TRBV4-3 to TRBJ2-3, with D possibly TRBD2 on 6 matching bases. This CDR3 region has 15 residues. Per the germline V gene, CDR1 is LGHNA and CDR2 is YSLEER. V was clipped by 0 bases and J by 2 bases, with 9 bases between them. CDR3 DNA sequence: TGCGCCAGCAGCCAAGAAGGACTACACACAGATACGCAGTATTTT. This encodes CASSQEGLHTDTQYF.

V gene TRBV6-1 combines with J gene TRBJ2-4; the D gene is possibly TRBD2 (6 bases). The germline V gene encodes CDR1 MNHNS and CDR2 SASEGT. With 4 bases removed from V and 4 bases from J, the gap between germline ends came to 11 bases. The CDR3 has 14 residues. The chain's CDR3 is CASSGRAWKNIQYF. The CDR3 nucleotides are TGTGCCAGCAGTGGGAGGGCTTGGAAAAACATTCAGTACTTC.

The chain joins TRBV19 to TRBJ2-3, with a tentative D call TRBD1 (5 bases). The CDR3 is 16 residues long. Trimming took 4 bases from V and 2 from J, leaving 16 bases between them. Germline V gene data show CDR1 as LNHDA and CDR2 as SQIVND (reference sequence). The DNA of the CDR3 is TGTGCCAGTAGTAACAGGCCCAGGTTAGTCACAGATACGCAGTATTTT. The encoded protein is CASSNRPRLVTDTQYF.

CDR3 nucleotides: TGTGCCAGCAGTGTACAGGGGAAGAGCACTGAAGCTTTCTTT. This encodes CASSVQGKSTEAFF. The rearrangement joins TRBV27 to TRBJ1-1; TRBD1 matches at 7 bases. The germline CDR1 and CDR2 sequences are MNHEY and SMNVEV (reference sequence). The CDR3 spans 14 residues. The V and J ends lost 5 bases and 4 bases, in that order; junction bases with no gene match: 7.

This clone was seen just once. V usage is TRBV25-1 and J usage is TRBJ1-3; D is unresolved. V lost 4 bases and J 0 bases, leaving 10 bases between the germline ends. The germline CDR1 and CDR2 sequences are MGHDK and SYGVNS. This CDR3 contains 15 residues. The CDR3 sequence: CASSGTRYSGNTIYF. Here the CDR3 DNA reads TGTGCCAGCAGTGGAACTCGGTACTCTGGAAACACCATATATTTT.

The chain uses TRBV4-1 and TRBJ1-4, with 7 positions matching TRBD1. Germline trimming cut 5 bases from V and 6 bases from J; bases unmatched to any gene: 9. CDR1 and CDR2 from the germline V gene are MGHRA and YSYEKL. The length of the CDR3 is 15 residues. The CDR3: CASSTRQGWDEKLFF. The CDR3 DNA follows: TGCGCCAGCAGCACCCGACAGGGATGGGATGAAAAACTGTTTTTT.

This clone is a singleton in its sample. The CDR3 DNA reads as TGTGCCAGCAGCTTAAAAGTTTCGAGATATGGCTACACCTTC. Translation: CASSLKVSRYGYTF. J is TRBJ1-2 and V is TRBV7-2, with D unresolved. Per germline, CDR1 SGHTA and CDR2 FQGNSA. The CDR3 runs 14 residues. Between the trimmed V and J ends, which lost 2 bases and 5 bases, there was a span of 12 bases.

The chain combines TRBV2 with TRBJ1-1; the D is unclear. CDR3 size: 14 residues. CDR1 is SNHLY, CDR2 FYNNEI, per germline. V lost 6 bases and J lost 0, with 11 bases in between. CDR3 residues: CASRLQQLNTEAFF. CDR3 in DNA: TGTGCCAGCAGGCTACAGCAACTGAACACTGAAGCTTTCTTT.

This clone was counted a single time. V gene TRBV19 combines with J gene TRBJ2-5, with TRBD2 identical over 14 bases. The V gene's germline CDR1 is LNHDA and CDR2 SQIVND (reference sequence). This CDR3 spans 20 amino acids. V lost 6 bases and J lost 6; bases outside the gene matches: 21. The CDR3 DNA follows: TGTGCCAGTAGCAGTATCCCCCCGGGACTAGCGGGGGATGAAAGAAAGACCCAGTACTTC. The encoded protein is CASSSIPPGLAGDERKTQYF.

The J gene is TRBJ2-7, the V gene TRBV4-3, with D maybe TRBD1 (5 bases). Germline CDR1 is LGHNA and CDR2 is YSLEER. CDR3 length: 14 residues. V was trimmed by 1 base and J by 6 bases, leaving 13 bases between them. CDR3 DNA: TGCGCCAGCAGCCAAGGGGGCCGAACAGGCGAGCAGTACTTC. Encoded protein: CASSQGGRTGEQYF.

DNA of the CDR3: TGCGCCAGCAGCTTTGGACTAGCGGGGGGTGAGTGGGCCAAAAACATTCAGTACTTC. It is translated as CASSFGLAGGEWAKNIQYF. This chain connects TRBV5-1 to TRBJ2-4, with 14 positions matching TRBD2. Germline assignment: CDR1 SGHRS and CDR2 YFSETQ. The CDR3 spans 19 residues. Germline trimming cut 2 bases from V and 1 base from J; bases unmatched to any gene: 8.